This note documents a single TCR beta chain sequence. The repertoire was sequenced with immunoSEQ multiplex PCR; TCRdb's copy has only in-frame clones and lacks some. The repertoire holds about 110,000 clones, with 75% to 85% as singletons. In germline, CDR1 is LNHDA, CDR2 SQIVND (reference sequence). The CDR3 is made up of 12 amino acids. V was trimmed by 7 bases and J by 2 bases, leaving 8 bases between them. This specimen belongs to a study of blood T cell repertoires in COVID-19. As for the study in general: In each case, the material was cDNA or gDNA derived from T cells, B-cell-depleted T cells, or PBMCs.

J is TRBJ1-1 and V is TRBV19; D gene unclear. Sequenced material: peripheral blood. The TCR was taken from a woman between 70 and 85 years old with acute or convalescent COVID-19. The CDR3 reads CASIGLNTEAFF. The CDR3 DNA reads TGTGCCAGTATCGGTCTCAACACTGAAGCTTTCTTT.